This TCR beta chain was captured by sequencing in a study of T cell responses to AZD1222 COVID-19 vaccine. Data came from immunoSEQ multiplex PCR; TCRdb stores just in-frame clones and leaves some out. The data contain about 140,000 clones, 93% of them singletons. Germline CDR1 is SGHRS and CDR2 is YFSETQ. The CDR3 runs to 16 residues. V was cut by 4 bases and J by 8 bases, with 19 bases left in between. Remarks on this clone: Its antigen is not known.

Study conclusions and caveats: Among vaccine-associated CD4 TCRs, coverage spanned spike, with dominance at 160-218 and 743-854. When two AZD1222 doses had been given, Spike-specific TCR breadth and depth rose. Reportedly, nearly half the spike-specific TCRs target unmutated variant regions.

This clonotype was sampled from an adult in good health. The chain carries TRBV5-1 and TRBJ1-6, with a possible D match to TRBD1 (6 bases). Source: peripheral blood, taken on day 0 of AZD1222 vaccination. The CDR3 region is CASSLEGGQFDSPLHF. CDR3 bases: TGCGCCAGCAGCCTGGAGGGGGGGCAGTTTGATTCACCCCTCCACTTT.